Below, 27 T cell receptor beta chains from the same sample are listed, as sequenced in a study of T cell responses to AZD1222 COVID-19 vaccine. The data were produced by immunoSEQ multiplex PCR, yet TCRdb's version contains in-frame clones alone and is incomplete. The sample carries 140,000 or so clones, about 92% recorded once. The material was peripheral blood, obtained after recovery from COVID-19. The receptors come from an adult who had recovered from COVID-19.

The chain employs TRBV5-6 and TRBJ2-5; D is possibly TRBD2 (5 bases). Germline V gene sequence: CDR1 SGHDT, CDR2 YYEEEE. V was clipped by 4 bases and J by 3 bases, with 16 bases between them. The CDR3 has 15 residues. The CDR3: CASSLLILGKETQYF. In DNA form, the CDR3 reads TGTGCCAGCAGCCTCCTCATACTAGGAAAAGAGACCCAGTACTTC.

The V and J genes are TRBV3-1 (or the pseudogene TRBV3-2) and TRBJ1-6; 7 bases match TRBD1. This CDR3 has 16 amino acids. Unmatched junction bases numbered 12, after V lost 3 bases and J lost 10 bases. The V gene's germline CDR1 is LGHDT and CDR2 YNNKEL (reference sequence). CDR3 DNA: TGTGCCAGCAGCCAGACCCGACAGGGCGGAGGATCACCCCTCCACTTT. Translating it yields CASSQTRQGGGSPLHF.

A word on this clone: One junction end does not reproduce the germline sequence, and a read error may be involved. The chain couples TRBV2 to TRBJ2-1; no clear D. This CDR3 region has 13 residues. From germline, CDR1 is SNHLY and CDR2 FYNNEI. The chain's CDR3 is CASREGRYNEQFF. The CDR3 region has the DNA TGTGCCAGCAGGGAAGGACGCTACAATGAGCAGTTCTTC. The complete variable domain, with remaining parts taken from reference TRBV2 and TRBJ2-1, reads EPEVTQTPSHQVTQMGQEVILRCVPISNHLYFYWYRQILGQKVEFLVSFYNNEISEKSEIFDDQFSVERPDGSNFTLKIRSTKLEDSAMYFCASREGRYNEQFFGPGTRLTVL.

To note about this clone: At one end the junction does not follow the germline gene, possibly because of a read error. V is TRBV7-9 and J is TRBJ1-2, with TRBD1 identical over 9 bases. Germline V gives CDR1 SEHNR, CDR2 FQNEAQ (reference sequence). The CDR3 has 17 residues. DNA for the CDR3: TGTGCCAGCAGCTTAGCGATGGACGGTTCCGGGACAGGGAATCTGGCCTTC. Amino acid sequence: CASSLAMDGSGTGNLAF.

CDR3 region: CASSLEVRHNQPQHF. CDR3 in DNA: TGTGCCAGCAGTCTTGAGGTGAGGCACAATCAGCCCCAGCATTTT. The V gene is TRBV28, the J gene TRBJ1-5; D is uncertain. Trimming left V 5 bases short and J 3 bases short, with 14 bases between. CDR3 length equals 15 residues. Germline V gene sequence: CDR1 MDHEN, CDR2 SYDVKM.

The chain employs TRBV12-3 or TRBV12-4 and TRBJ2-7, with D perhaps matching TRBD1 (6 bases). This CDR3 spans 13 amino acids. Trimming took off 5 bases at V and 6 bases at J, with 14 bases between the two ends. CDR3 DNA sequence: TGTGCCAGCAGTGCAGGGGAGCGGCGCGAGCAGTACTTC. It is translated as CASSAGERREQYF.

The chain carries TRBV7-9 and TRBJ2-7, with 14 bases aligning to TRBD2. After removal of 5 bases from V and 4 bases from J, the junction contained 7 bases not matched to a gene. This CDR3 region has 16 residues. The germline V gene encodes CDR1 SEHNR and CDR2 FQNEAQ (reference sequence). The DNA of the CDR3 is TGTGCCAGCAGCAGACTAGCGGGAGGGCCTCTTTACGAGCAGTACTTC. Protein: CASSRLAGGPLYEQYF.

V is TRBV2 and J is TRBJ1-5, with D tentatively TRBD1 (5 bases). Per the germline V gene, CDR1 is SNHLY and CDR2 is FYNNEI. V was pared by 7 bases and J by 0 bases, with 13 bases between. This CDR3 is 15 amino acids long. This CDR3 reads CASKRDGYSNQPQHF. Written as DNA, the CDR3 is TGTGCCAGCAAGAGGGACGGTTATAGCAATCAGCCCCAGCATTTT. Complete variable domain (other parts from reference TRBV2 and TRBJ1-5): EPEVTQTPSHQVTQMGQEVILRCVPISNHLYFYWYRQILGQKVEFLVSFYNNEISEKSEIFDDQFSVERPDGSNFTLKIRSTKLEDSAMYFCASKRDGYSNQPQHFGDGTRLSIL.

The genes are TRBV7-6 and TRBJ1-1; unclear D gene. V was pared by 5 bases and J by 5 bases, with 12 bases between. The germline V gene encodes CDR1 SGHVS and CDR2 FNYEAQ. This CDR3 has 13 amino acids. This chain's CDR3 is CASSIKEGTEAFF. CDR3 coding DNA: TGTGCCAGCAGCATAAAGGAGGGAACTGAAGCTTTCTTT.

The chain couples TRBV2 to TRBJ1-3; D gene unclear. Deletions cut 3 bases from V and 2 bases from J, with 8 bases between. The germline V gene encodes CDR1 SNHLY and CDR2 FYNNEI. The length of the CDR3 is 14 residues. The CDR3 region is CASSDVLPGNTIYF. DNA of the CDR3: TGTGCCAGCAGTGACGTACTCCCTGGAAACACCATATATTTT.

The chain joins TRBV11-2 to TRBJ2-3; D may be TRBD2 (5 bases). The CDR3 is 15 amino acids. Germline V gives CDR1 SGHAT, CDR2 FQNNGV. V dropped 0 bases and J dropped 0 bases, with 7 bases sitting between them. CDR3 sequence: CASSLERVSTDTQYF. CDR3 in DNA: TGTGCCAGCAGCTTAGAGCGGGTTAGCACAGATACGCAGTATTTT. The full variable domain, rest sourced from reference TRBV11-2 and TRBJ2-3, is EAGVAQSPRYKIIEKRQSVAFWCNPISGHATLYWYQQILGQGPKLLIQFQNNGVVDDSQLPKDRFSAERLKGVDSTLKIQPAKLEDSAVYLCASSLERVSTDTQYFGPGTRLTVL.

This chain links TRBV28 with TRBJ2-7; 8 bases match TRBD2. Per germline, CDR1 MDHEN and CDR2 SYDVKM. The CDR3 loop spans 12 amino acids. Trimming cost V 9 bases and J 2 bases; bases outside gene matches: 3. As DNA, the CDR3 is TGTGCCAGTAAGGGACTAGCCTACGAGCAGTACTTC. Protein sequence: CASKGLAYEQYF.

The chain joins TRBV6-5 to TRBJ1-2, with 8 nucleotides matching TRBD1. The V gene end was trimmed by 2 bases and the J gene end by 5 bases; junction bases not matched to a gene: 4. CDR1 MNHEY and CDR2 SVGAGI come from the germline V gene. The CDR3 loop spans 14 amino acids. The CDR3 nucleotides read TGTGCCAGCAGTTACAGGCAGGGGGCATATGGCTACACCTTC. Translating it yields CASSYRQGAYGYTF.

The chain uses TRBV5-1 and TRBJ1-5, with no clear D. V lost 0 bases and J 0 bases, leaving 1 base between the germline ends. The CDR3 totals 13 residues. Germline-derived CDR1 and CDR2 are SGHRS and YFSETQ. In DNA, the CDR3 is TGCGCCAGCAGCTTGGCTAGCAATCAGCCCCAGCATTTT. It yields the protein CASSLASNQPQHF. The whole variable domain, remainder taken from reference TRBV5-1 and TRBJ1-5, is KAGVTQTPRYLIKTRGQQVTLSCSPISGHRSVSWYQQTPGQGLQFLFEYFSETQRNKGNFPGRFSGRQFSNSRSEMNVSTLELGDSALYLCASSLASNQPQHFGDGTRLSIL.

In its sample, this clone was seen a few times. The V call is TRBV2, the J call TRBJ1-2, with D maybe TRBD1 (5 bases). This CDR3 contains 12 residues. V lost 7 bases to trimming and J lost 8 bases, with 14 bases between them. From germline, CDR1 is SNHLY and CDR2 FYNNEI. In DNA form, the CDR3 reads TGTGCCAGCACGGGATCAAGGGACGGCTACACCTTC. Translating gives CASTGSRDGYTF.

The chain has TRBV24-1 and TRBJ2-1, with 9 bases fitting TRBD2. Germline values: CDR1 KGHDR, CDR2 SFDVKD. V dropped 7 bases and J dropped 4; count of bases not matched to a gene: 7. CDR3 size: 15 residues. The CDR3 DNA reads TGTGCCACCAGAAATAGCGGGAGCGGTTACAATGAGCAGTTCTTC. This sequence encodes CATRNSGSGYNEQFF.

This chain links TRBV3-1 (or the pseudogene TRBV3-2) with TRBJ1-2; no reliable D call. The germline gives CDR1 LGHDT, CDR2 YNNKEL (reference sequence). V dropped 0 bases and J dropped 4 bases, with 15 bases sitting between them. The CDR3 covers 16 residues. DNA of the CDR3: TGTGCCAGCAGCCAAGATGATCGGGAATTGATCTATGGCTACACCTTC. It is translated as CASSQDDRELIYGYTF.

J is TRBJ2-1 and V is TRBV9, with TRBD1 matching over 7 bases. With V trimmed by 0 bases and J by 4 bases, 4 bases remained unmatched. This CDR3 has 15 residues. Germline CDR1 is SGDLS and CDR2 is YYNGEE. CDR3 region: CASSVGTGEYNEQFF. CDR3 nucleotide sequence: TGTGCCAGCAGCGTAGGTACAGGGGAGTACAATGAGCAGTTCTTC.

J is TRBJ1-1 and V is TRBV18, with D perhaps matching TRBD1 (6 bases). CDR1 and CDR2 (germline): KGHSH, LQKENI. The V and J ends lost 2 bases and 4 bases respectively, with 23 bases between them. This CDR3 has 18 amino acids. DNA for the CDR3: TGTGCCAGCTCACCATCTGGGCTGGAGGCAGGGGAGAGCACTGAAGCTTTCTTT. Protein sequence: CASSPSGLEAGESTEAFF.

The genes are TRBV7-3 and TRBJ2-7; 7 bases match TRBD2. The CDR3 runs 18 residues. In germline, CDR1 is SGHTA, CDR2 FQGTGA. V lost 5 bases to trimming and J lost 0 bases; unmatched junction nucleotides: 16. CDR3 nucleotide sequence: TGTGCCAGCAGCCCTGGGGACTACCTGTTCTCGGGCTCCTACGAGCAGTACTTC. The encoded protein is CASSPGDYLFSGSYEQYF.

The chain employs TRBV27 and TRBJ2-1; 8 nucleotides line up with TRBD1. The V segment lost 6 bases and the J segment 9 bases; nucleotides outside the gene matches: 4. Germline loops: CDR1 MNHEY, CDR2 SMNVEV (reference sequence). This CDR3 has 12 residues. CDR3 amino acids: CASSRTGFEQFF. CDR3 DNA sequence: TGTGCCAGCAGCAGGACAGGGTTTGAGCAGTTCTTC.

The chain couples TRBV28 to TRBJ2-3; TRBD2 is a possible D gene (5 bases). The V end was cut by 2 bases, the J end by 6 bases, with 12 bases between. Germline V gene lookup returns CDR1 MDHEN and CDR2 SYDVKM. CDR3 length equals 14 residues. CDR3 in DNA: TGTGCCAGCAGTTTACTAGCTTCCACGGATACGCAGTATTTT. Its protein is CASSLLASTDTQYF.

The chain combines TRBV18 with TRBJ2-2; weak D call: TRBD1 (5 bases). The CDR3 spans 15 residues. Germline loops: CDR1 KGHSH, CDR2 LQKENI. The V gene lost 3 bases and the J gene lost 9 bases, with 17 bases spanning the gap. CDR3 sequence reads: CASSPPEDSYRELFF. The CDR3 DNA reads TGTGCCAGCTCACCCCCGGAAGACAGCTACCGGGAGCTGTTTTTT.

The chain has TRBV28 and TRBJ2-7; D not certain. Germline V CDR1 and CDR2: MDHEN, SYDVKM. The CDR3 is made up of 13 amino acids. V was pared by 3 bases and J by 3 bases, with 9 bases between. In nucleotides, the CDR3 is TGTGCCAGCAGTTTCCCAGACGACTACGAGCAGTACTTC. Translated, it gives CASSFPDDYEQYF.

The chain has TRBV6-5 and TRBJ2-3, with 7 bases matching TRBD2. The junction had 9 bases not matched to a gene; V was cut back by 2 bases and J by 4 bases. Germline V gene data show CDR1 as MNHEY and CDR2 as SVGAGI. The CDR3 is made up of 16 amino acids. The CDR3 reads CASSYRWREIPDTQYF. CDR3 DNA sequence: TGTGCCAGCAGTTACAGGTGGCGGGAGATCCCAGATACGCAGTATTTT.

This chain connects TRBV5-4 to TRBJ2-2; 9 bases are shared with TRBD1. The CDR3 has 15 residues. V lost 2 bases and J lost 5; bases outside the gene matches: 4. From germline, CDR1 is SGHNT and CDR2 YYREEE (reference sequence). As DNA, the CDR3 is TGTGCCAGCAGCTTCGGGACAGGGTTAACCGGGGAGCTGTTTTTT. It specifies CASSFGTGLTGELFF.

The count of this clone is one. The chain links TRBV18 to TRBJ1-1; D is uncertain. Germline CDR1 and CDR2: KGHSH and LQKENI. V lost 3 bases and J 1 base, leaving 12 bases between the germline ends. The CDR3 has 15 amino acids. CDR3 DNA: TGTGCCAGCTCACCGGAGGTACGGCCGAACACTGAAGCTTTCTTT. It yields the protein CASSPEVRPNTEAFF.